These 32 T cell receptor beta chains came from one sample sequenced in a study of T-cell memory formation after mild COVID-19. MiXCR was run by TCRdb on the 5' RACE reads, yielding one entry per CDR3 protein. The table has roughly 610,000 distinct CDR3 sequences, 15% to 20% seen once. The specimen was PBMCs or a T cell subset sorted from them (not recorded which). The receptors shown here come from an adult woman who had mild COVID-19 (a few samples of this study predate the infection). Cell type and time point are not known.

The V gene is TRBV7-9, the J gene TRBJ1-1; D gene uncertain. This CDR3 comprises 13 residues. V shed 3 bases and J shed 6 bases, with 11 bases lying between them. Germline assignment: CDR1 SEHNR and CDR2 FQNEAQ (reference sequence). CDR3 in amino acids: CASSFSGRAEAFF. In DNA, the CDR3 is TGTGCCAGCAGCTTTTCCGGGAGGGCTGAAGCTTTCTTT.

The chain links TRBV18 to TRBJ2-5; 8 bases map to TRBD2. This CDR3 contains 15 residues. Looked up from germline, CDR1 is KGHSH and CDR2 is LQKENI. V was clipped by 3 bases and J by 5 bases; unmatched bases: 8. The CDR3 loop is CASSPQSGSSETQYF. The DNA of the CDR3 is TGTGCCAGCTCACCCCAGAGCGGGAGCTCGGAGACCCAGTACTTC.

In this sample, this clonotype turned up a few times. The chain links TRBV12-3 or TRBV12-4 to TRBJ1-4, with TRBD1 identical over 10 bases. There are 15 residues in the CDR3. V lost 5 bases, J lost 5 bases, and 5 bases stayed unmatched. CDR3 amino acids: CASSNRGQGNEKLFF. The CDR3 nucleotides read TGTGCCAGCAGTAACCGGGGACAGGGGAATGAAAAACTGTTTTTT.

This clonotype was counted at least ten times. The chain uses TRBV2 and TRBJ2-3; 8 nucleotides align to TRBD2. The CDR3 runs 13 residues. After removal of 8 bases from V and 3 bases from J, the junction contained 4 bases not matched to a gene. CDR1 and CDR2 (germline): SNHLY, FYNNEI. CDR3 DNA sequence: TGTGCCAGCCAGGGGACTAGTACAGATACGCAGTATTTT. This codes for CASQGTSTDTQYF. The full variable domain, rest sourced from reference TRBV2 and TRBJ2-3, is EPEVTQTPSHQVTQMGQEVILRCVPISNHLYFYWYRQILGQKVEFLVSFYNNEISEKSEIFDDQFSVERPDGSNFTLKIRSTKLEDSAMYFCASQGTSTDTQYFGPGTRLTVL.

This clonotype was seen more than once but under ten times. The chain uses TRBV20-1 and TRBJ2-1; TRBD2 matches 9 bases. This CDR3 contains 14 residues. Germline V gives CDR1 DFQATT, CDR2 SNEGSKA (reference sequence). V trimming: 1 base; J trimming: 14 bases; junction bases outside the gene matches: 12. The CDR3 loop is CSARAVGGGVFEFF. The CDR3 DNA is TGCAGTGCTAGAGCTGTAGGCGGGGGGGTGTTTGAGTTCTTC.

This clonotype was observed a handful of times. In DNA, the CDR3 is TGCAGTAAGGCTAGCGGGACCCAAGAGACCCAGTACTTC. Its translation: CSKASGTQETQYF. The chain combines TRBV20-1 with TRBJ2-5, with 9 nucleotides matching TRBD2. Germline trimming cut 8 bases from V and 1 base from J; bases unmatched to any gene: 5. The CDR3 length is 13 residues. CDR1 is DFQATT and CDR2 is SNEGSKA in the germline V gene (reference sequence).

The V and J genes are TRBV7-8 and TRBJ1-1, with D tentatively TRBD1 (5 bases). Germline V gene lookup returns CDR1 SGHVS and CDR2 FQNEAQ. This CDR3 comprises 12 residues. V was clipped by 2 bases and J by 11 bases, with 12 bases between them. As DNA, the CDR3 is TGTGCCAGCAGCTTAAGAACGGGGGTGGCTTTCTTT. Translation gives CASSLRTGVAFF.

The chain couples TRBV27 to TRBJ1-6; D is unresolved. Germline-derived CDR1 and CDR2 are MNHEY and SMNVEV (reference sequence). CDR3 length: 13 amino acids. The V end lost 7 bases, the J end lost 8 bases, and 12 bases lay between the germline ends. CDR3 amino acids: CASTTDIYSPLHF. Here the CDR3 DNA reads TGTGCCAGCACCACTGACATATATTCACCCCTCCACTTT.

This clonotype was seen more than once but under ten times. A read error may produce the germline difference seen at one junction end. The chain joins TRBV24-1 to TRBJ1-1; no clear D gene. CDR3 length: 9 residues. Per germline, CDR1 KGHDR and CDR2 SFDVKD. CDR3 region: CATSSKDGF. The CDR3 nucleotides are TGTGCCACCAGTAGTAAAGACGGCTTT.

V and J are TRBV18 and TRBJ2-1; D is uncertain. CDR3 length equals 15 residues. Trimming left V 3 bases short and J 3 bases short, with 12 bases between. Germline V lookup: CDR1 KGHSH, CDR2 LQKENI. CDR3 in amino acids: CASSPSTGDYNEQFF. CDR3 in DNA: TGTGCCAGCTCACCGTCAACGGGCGACTACAATGAGCAGTTCTTC.

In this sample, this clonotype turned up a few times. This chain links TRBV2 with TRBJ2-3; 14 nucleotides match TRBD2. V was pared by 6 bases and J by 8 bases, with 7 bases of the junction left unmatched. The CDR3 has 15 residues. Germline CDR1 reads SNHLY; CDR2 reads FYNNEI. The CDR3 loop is CASSPGTSGGGTQYF. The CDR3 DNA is TGTGCCAGCAGCCCAGGGACTAGCGGGGGAGGTACGCAGTATTTT.

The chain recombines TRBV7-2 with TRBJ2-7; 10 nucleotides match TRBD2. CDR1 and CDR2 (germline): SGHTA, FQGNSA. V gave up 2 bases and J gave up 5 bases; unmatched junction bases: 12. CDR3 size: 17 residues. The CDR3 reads CASSLTPSGSKTHEQYF. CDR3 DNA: TGTGCCAGCAGCTTAACGCCTAGCGGGAGTAAGACCCACGAGCAGTACTTC.

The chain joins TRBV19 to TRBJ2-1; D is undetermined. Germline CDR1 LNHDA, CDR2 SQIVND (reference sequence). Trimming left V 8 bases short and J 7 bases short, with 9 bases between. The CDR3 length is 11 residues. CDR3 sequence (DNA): TGTGCCAGTGGGGTAGGAAATGAGCAGTTCTTC. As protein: CASGVGNEQFF.

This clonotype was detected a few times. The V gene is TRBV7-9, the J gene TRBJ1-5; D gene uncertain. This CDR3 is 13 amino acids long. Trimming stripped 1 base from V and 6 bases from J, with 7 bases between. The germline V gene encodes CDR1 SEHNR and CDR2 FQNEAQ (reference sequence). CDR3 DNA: TGTGCCAGCAGCTTAGGTTCGTCTCAGCCCCAGCATTTT. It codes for CASSLGSSQPQHF.

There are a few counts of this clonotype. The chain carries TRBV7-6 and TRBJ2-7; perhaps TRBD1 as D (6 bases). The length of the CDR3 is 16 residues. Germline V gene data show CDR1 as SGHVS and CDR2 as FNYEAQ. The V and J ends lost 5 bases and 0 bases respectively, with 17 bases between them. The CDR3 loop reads CASSPLGQGSSYEQYF. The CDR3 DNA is TGTGCCAGCAGCCCTCTTGGGCAGGGGAGCTCCTACGAGCAGTACTTC.

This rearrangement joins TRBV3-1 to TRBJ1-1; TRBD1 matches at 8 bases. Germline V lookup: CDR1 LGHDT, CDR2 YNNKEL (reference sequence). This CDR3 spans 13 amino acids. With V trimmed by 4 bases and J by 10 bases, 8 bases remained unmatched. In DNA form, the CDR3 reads TGTGCCAGCAGCCCACGCTTGACAGGGGCAGCTTTCTTT. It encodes CASSPRLTGAAFF. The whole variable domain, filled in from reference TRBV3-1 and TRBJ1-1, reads DTAVSQTPKYLVTQMGNDKSIKCEQNLGHDTMYWYKQDSKKFLKIMFSYNNKELIINETVPNRFSPKSPDKAHLNLHINSLELGDSAVYFCASSPRLTGAAFFGQGTRLTVV.

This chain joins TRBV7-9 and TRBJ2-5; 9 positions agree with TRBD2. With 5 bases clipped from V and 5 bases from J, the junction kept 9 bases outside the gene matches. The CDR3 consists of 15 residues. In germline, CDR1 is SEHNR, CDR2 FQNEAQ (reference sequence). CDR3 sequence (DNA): TGTGCCAGCAGCCCCCCGGGACTAGCTTTCGAGACCCAGTACTTC. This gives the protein CASSPPGLAFETQYF. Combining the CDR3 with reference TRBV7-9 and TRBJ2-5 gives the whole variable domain DTGVSQNPRHKITKRGQNVTFRCDPISEHNRLYWYRQTLGQGPEFLTYFQNEAQLEKSRLLSDRFSAERPKGSFSTLEIQRTEQGDSAMYLCASSPPGLAFETQYFGPGTRLLVL.

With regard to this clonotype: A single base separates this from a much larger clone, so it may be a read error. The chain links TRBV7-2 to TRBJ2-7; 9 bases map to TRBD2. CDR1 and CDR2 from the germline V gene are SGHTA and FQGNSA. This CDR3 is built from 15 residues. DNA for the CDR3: TGTGCCATCAGCCGATCTAGCGGGACGGGGGGCGAGCAGTACTTC. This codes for CAISRSSGTGGEQYF.

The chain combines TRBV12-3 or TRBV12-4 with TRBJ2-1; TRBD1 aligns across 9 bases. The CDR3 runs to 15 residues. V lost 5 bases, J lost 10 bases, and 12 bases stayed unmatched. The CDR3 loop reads CASSPRDRDAREQFF. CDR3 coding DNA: TGTGCCAGCAGTCCCCGGGACAGGGACGCCCGAGAGCAGTTCTTC.

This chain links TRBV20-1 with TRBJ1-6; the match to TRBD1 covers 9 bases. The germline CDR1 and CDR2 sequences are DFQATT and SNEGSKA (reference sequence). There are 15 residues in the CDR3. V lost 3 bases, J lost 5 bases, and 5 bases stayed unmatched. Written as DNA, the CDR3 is TGCAGTGCTAGTCCACAGGGGGCGGATAATTCACCCCTCCACTTT. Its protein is CSASPQGADNSPLHF.

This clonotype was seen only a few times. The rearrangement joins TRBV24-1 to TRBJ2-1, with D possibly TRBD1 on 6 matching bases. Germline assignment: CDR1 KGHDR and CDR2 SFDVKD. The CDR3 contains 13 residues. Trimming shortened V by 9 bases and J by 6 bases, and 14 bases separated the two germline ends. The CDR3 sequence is CATRGGVSNEQFF. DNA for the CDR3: TGTGCCACCCGAGGGGGAGTATCCAATGAGCAGTTCTTC.

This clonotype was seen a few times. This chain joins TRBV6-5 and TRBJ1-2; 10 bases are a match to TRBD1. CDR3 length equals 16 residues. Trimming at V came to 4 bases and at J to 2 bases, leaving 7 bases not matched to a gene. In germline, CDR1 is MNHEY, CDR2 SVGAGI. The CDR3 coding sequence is TGTGCCAGCAGTTGGGGACAGGGGAAAACAAACTATGGCTACACCTTC. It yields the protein CASSWGQGKTNYGYTF.

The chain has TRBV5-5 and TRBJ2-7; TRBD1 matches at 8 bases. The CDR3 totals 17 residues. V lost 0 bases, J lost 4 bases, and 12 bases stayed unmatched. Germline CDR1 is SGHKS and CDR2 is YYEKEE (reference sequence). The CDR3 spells CASSLAATGDGVYEQYF. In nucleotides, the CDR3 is TGTGCCAGCAGCTTGGCCGCGACAGGGGACGGGGTATACGAGCAGTACTTC.

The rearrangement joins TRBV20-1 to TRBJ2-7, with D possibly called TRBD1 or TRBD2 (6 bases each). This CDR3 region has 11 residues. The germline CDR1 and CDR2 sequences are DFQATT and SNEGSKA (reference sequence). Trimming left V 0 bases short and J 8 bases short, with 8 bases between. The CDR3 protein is CSARDGGQQYF. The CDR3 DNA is TGCAGTGCTAGAGATGGGGGGCAGCAGTACTTC.

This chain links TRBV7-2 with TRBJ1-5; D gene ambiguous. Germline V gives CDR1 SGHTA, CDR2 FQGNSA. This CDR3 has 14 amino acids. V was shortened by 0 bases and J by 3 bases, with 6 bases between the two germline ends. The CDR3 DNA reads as TGTGCCAGCAGCTTAGCCAGGTTCAATCAGCCCCAGCATTTT. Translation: CASSLARFNQPQHF.

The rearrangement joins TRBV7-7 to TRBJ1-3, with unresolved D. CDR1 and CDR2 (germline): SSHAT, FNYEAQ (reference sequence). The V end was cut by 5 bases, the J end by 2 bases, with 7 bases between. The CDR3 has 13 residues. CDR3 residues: CASSARPGNTIYF. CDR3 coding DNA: TGTGCCAGCAGCGCGCGACCTGGAAACACCATATATTTT.

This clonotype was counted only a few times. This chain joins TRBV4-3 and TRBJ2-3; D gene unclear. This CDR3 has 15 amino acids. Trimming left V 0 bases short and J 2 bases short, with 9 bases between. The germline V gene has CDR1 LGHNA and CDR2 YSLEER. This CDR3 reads CASSQDRGFTDTQYF. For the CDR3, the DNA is TGCGCCAGCAGCCAAGATCGTGGATTCACAGATACGCAGTATTTT.

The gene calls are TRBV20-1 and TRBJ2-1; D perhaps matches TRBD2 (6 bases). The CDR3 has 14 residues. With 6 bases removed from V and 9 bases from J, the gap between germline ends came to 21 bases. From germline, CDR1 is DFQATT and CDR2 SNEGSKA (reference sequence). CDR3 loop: CSARLAQGGGEQFF. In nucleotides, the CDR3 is TGCAGTGCCCGGTTAGCCCAGGGAGGCGGTGAGCAGTTCTTC.

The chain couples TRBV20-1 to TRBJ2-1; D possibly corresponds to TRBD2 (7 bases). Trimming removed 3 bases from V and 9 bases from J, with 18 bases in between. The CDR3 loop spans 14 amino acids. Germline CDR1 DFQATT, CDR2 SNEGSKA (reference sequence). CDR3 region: CSARRGGVDSEQFF. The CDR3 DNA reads TGCAGTGCTAGGAGGGGGGGCGTGGACAGTGAGCAGTTCTTC.

The CDR3 DNA is TGTGCCATCAGTGAGGGGACTCAAGAGACCCAGTACTTC. Translation gives CAISEGTQETQYF. This chain links TRBV10-3 with TRBJ2-5, with a possible D match to TRBD2 (6 bases). The ends were cut back, 2 bases at V and 2 bases at J, with 6 bases in the middle. Germline CDR1 ENHRY, CDR2 SYGVKD. The length of the CDR3 is 13 residues.

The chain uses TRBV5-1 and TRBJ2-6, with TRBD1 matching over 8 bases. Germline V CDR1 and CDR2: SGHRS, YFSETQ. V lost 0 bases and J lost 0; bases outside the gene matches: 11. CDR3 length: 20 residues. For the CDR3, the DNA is TGCGCCAGCAGCTTGGCAGCTCCGGGACAGGTTCGCTCTGGGGCCAACGTCCTGACTTTC. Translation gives CASSLAAPGQVRSGANVLTF.

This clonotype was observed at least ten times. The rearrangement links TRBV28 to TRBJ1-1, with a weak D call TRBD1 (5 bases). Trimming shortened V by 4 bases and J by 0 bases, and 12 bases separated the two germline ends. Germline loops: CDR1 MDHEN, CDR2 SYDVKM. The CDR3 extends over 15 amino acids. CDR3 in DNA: TGTGCCAGCAGTTCAGGGTTTTACATGAACACTGAAGCTTTCTTT. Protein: CASSSGFYMNTEAFF.